One T cell receptor beta chain is described in this entry. The antigen is not known. The data belong to a study of T cell responses to AZD1222 COVID-19 vaccine. Assay: immunoSEQ multiplex PCR; the TCRdb copy retains only in-frame clones and omits some. The sample carries about 120,000 clones, 91% recorded once. Overall study results and limits: Among those given AZD1222, only six or seven were seropositive at baseline. Repertoire sampling happened only post peak T cell response. There were vaccine-associated CD4 TCRs across spike, dominant at 160-218 and 743-854.

This clonotype was sampled from an adult in good health. The input for sequencing was peripheral blood, taken on day 0 of AZD1222 vaccination.

The CDR3 spells CASSDRKEAFF. CDR3 coding DNA: TGTGCCAGCAGTGACCGAAAAGAAGCTTTCTTT. J is TRBJ1-1 and V is TRBV25-1, with D uncertain. Trimming took 3 bases from V and 8 from J, leaving 7 bases between them. The CDR3 has 11 amino acids. The germline V gene encodes CDR1 MGHDK and CDR2 SYGVNS.